What follows are 11 T cell receptor beta chains derived from one specimen sequenced in a study of blood T cell repertoires in COVID-19 (dated by TCRdb to 2020 to 2022). The library relied on the immunoSEQ multiplex PCR assay. TCRdb obtained this table from immuneACCESS and retained in-frame rearrangements with V and J assigned. These tables miss some clones; where compared with another copy, unresolved V genes account for less than half of the shortfall, and the remainder is unexplained. This sample comprises 27,000 or so clones, roughly 91% of them detected only once. 15% to 20% of the sample goes to the ten largest clones. What was sequenced was peripheral blood. Receptors originate from a human donor with active COVID-19. The donor label of this sample is uncertain.

CDR3 residues: CASSQGDSGSRETQYF. The CDR3 nucleotides read TGTGCCAGCAGCCAAGGCGATAGCGGGAGTCGGGAGACCCAGTACTTC. This chain connects TRBV3-1 (or the pseudogene TRBV3-2) to TRBJ2-5; the match to TRBD2 covers 9 bases. V was clipped by 1 base and J by 5 bases; unmatched bases: 8. The CDR3 covers 16 residues. The V gene's germline CDR1 is LGHDT and CDR2 YNNKEL (reference sequence).

The rearrangement uses TRBV7-9 and TRBJ2-7; perhaps TRBD2 as D (6 bases). V lost 2 bases and J lost 3, with 11 bases in between. There are 14 residues in the CDR3. Germline V gene sequence: CDR1 SEHNR, CDR2 FQNEAQ (reference sequence). For the CDR3, the DNA is TGTGCCAGCAGCTTAACTAGCTCGGGCTACGAGCAGTACTTC. This translates into CASSLTSSGYEQYF.

The chain uses TRBV5-1 and TRBJ1-1; unclear D gene. Germline lookup yields CDR1 SGHRS and CDR2 YFSETQ. The CDR3 sequence is 14 residues long. Trimming stripped 5 bases from V and 5 bases from J, with 16 bases between. The chain's CDR3 is CASSSGEVWTEAFF. The CDR3 DNA reads as TGCGCCAGCAGTTCTGGGGAGGTCTGGACTGAAGCTTTCTTT.

V is TRBV28 and J is TRBJ2-5; possible D gene TRBD2, 5 bases. Between the trimmed V and J ends, which lost 2 bases and 9 bases, there was a span of 19 bases. The CDR3 spans 15 residues. Germline V gene lookup returns CDR1 MDHEN and CDR2 SYDVKM. The CDR3 spells CASSLGWELGMAQYF. CDR3 DNA: TGTGCCAGCAGTTTAGGTTGGGAGTTGGGGATGGCCCAGTACTTC.

This chain uses TRBV30 with TRBJ2-3; D gene unclear. The germline V gene encodes CDR1 GTSNPN and CDR2 SVGIG (reference sequence). The length of the CDR3 is 12 residues. Between the trimmed V and J ends, which lost 2 bases and 0 bases, there was a span of 3 bases. The CDR3 DNA sequence: TGTGCCTGGAGTCCTAGCACAGATACGCAGTATTTT. This codes for CAWSPSTDTQYF.

The rearrangement links TRBV9 to TRBJ2-2, with a possible D match to TRBD1 (5 bases). CDR1 SGDLS and CDR2 YYNGEE come from the germline V gene. The CDR3 spans 16 residues. Trimming pared 4 bases from V and 4 bases from J, leaving 17 bases between. CDR3 region: CASSPQGPGGTGELFF. The CDR3, as DNA: TGTGCCAGCAGCCCGCAGGGTCCGGGCGGCACCGGGGAGCTGTTTTTT.

The chain's CDR3 is CASSFFRGGYEQYF. The CDR3 region has the DNA TGTGCCAGCAGTTTTTTTCGGGGGGGATACGAGCAGTACTTC. The chain combines TRBV28 with TRBJ2-7; 8 bases match TRBD2. Trimming cost V 3 bases and J 4 bases; bases outside gene matches: 5. The CDR3 has 14 amino acids. Germline loops: CDR1 MDHEN, CDR2 SYDVKM.

CDR3 nucleotide sequence: TGCGCCAGCAGCCCTGGGACTACTACCTCCTACGAGCAGTACTTC. Amino acids: CASSPGTTTSYEQYF. The chain combines TRBV4-1 with TRBJ2-7; 7 nucleotides match TRBD2. Unmatched junction bases numbered 6, after V lost 4 bases and J lost 0 bases. This CDR3 is built from 15 residues. Germline values: CDR1 MGHRA, CDR2 YSYEKL.

CDR3 in DNA: TGTGCCAGCAGCCCGCGACTAGCGGGAGGGTCAAATGAGCAGTTCTTC. Translation gives CASSPRLAGGSNEQFF. The gene calls are TRBV5-4 and TRBJ2-1; 14 bases are shared with TRBD2. Germline lookup yields CDR1 SGHNT and CDR2 YYREEE (reference sequence). Unmatched junction bases numbered 7, after V lost 4 bases and J lost 7 bases. The CDR3 consists of 16 residues.

The J gene is TRBJ2-3, the V gene TRBV29-1, with 10 bases lining up with TRBD2. The CDR3 contains 16 residues. Germline values: CDR1 SQVTM, CDR2 ANQGSEA. V was pared by 4 bases and J by 0 bases, with 7 bases of the junction left unmatched. The CDR3 protein is CSVVLAGMTSTDTQYF. The CDR3 coding sequence is TGCAGCGTTGTACTAGCGGGGATGACTAGCACAGATACGCAGTATTTT.

The chain has TRBV9 and TRBJ2-5, with D maybe TRBD2 (8 bases). Germline CDR1 reads SGDLS; CDR2 reads YYNGEE. Deletions cut 1 base from V and 5 bases from J, with 24 bases between. The CDR3 contains 18 residues. Written as DNA, the CDR3 is TGTGCCAGCAGCGTAAGCCGGGACAGCACTAGCGGCCGGGAGACCCAGTACTTC. It specifies CASSVSRDSTSGRETQYF.